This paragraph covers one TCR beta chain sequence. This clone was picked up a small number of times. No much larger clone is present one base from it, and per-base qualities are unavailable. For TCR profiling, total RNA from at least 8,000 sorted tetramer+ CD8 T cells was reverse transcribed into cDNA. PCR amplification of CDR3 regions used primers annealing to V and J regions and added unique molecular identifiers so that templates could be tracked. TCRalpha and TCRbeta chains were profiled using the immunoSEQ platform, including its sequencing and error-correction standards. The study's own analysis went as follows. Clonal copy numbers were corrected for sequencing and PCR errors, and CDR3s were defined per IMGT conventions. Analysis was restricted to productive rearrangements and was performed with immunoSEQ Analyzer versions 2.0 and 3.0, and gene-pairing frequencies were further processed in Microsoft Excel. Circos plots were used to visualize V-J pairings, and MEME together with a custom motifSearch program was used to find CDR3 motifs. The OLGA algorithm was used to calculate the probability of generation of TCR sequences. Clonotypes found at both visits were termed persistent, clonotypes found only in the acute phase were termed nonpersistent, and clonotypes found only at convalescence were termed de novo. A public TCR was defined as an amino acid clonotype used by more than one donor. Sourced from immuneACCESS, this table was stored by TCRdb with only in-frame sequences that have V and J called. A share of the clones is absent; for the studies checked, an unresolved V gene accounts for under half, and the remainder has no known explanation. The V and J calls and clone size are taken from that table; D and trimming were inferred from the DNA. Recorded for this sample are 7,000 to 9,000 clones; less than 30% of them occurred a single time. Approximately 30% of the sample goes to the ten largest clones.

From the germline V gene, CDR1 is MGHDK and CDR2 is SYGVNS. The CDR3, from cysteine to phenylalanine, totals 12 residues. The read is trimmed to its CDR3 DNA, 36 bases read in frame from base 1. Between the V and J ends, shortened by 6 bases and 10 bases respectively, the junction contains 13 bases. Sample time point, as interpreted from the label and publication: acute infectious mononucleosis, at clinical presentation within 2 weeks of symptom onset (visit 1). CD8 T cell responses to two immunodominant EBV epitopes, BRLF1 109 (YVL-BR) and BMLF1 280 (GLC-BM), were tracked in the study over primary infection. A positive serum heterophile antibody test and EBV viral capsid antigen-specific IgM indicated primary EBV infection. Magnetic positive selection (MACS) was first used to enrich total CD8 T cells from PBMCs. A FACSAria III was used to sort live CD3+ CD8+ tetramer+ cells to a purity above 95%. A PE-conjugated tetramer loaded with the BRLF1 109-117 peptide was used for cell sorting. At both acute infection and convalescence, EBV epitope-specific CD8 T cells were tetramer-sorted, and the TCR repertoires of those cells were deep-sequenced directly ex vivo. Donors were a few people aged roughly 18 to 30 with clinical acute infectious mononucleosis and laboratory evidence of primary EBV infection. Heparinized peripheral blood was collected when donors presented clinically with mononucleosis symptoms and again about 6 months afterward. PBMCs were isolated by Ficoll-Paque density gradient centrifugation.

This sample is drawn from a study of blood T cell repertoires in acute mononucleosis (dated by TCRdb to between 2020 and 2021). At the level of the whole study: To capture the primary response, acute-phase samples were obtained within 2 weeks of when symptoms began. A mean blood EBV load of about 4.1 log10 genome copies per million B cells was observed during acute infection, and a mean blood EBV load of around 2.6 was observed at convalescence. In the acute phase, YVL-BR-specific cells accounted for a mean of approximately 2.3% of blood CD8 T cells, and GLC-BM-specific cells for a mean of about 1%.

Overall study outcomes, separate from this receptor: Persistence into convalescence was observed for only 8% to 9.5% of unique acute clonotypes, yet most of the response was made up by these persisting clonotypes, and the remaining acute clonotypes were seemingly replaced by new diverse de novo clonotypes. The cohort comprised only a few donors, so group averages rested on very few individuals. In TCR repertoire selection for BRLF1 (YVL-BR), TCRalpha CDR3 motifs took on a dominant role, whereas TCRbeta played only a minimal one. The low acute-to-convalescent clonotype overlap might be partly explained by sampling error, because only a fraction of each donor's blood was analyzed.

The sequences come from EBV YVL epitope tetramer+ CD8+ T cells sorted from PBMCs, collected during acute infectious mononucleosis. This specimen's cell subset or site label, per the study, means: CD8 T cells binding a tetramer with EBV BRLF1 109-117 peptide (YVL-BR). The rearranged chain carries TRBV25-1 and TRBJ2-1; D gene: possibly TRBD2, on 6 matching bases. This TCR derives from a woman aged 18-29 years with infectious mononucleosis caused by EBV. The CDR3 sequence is CASRQQTREQFF. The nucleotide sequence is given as TGTGCCAGCAGGCAACAGACTAGGGAGCAGTTCTTC.